One and the same sample provided the 28 T cell receptor beta chains below, sequenced in a study of T cells in women clearing cervical HPV infection. Generated by immunoSEQ multiplex PCR, the TCRdb table keeps only in-frame clones and is missing some. The sample includes about 27,000 clones. Sequenced material: blood buffy coat. The origin of the receptors is a woman aged 18 to 69 with a cervical HPV16 infection that either progressed to CIN3+ or cleared (not recorded which).

Remarks on this clone: The CDR3 goes on 3 residues after the read ends, and that part is filled in from the germline J gene. The genes are TRBV5-6 and TRBJ1-4, with 7 bases fitting TRBD1. With 3 bases clipped from V and 4 bases from J, the junction kept 6 bases outside the gene matches. Germline CDR1 is SGHDT and CDR2 is YYEEEE. The CDR3 extends over 15 amino acids. This CDR3 reads CASSWGQTINEKLFF. The covered CDR3 bases are TGTGCCAGCAGCTGGGGACAGACTATTAATGAAAAA.

Points on this clone: The read ends 3 residues early relative to the CDR3; the germline J gene fills the gap. V is TRBV5-4 and J is TRBJ2-5, with 8 bases identical to TRBD2. Germline loops: CDR1 SGHNT, CDR2 YYREEE (reference sequence). V trimming: 3 bases; J trimming: 4 bases; junction bases outside the gene matches: 5. This CDR3 is 14 amino acids long. CDR3 region: CASSSRTSSETQYF. CDR3 DNA, as far as it was read: TGTGCCAGCAGCTCCAGGACTAGCTCAGAGACC.

In the case of this clone: The CDR3 end is not reached by the read, which stops 3 residues before it; the germline J gene fills it in. This rearrangement joins TRBV19 to TRBJ2-3, with TRBD2 matching 8 bases. V lost 4 bases and J lost 2; bases outside the gene matches: 11. This CDR3 region has 17 residues. Germline V gene sequence: CDR1 LNHDA, CDR2 SQIVND (reference sequence). The CDR3 is CASSTLGAGAPTDTQYF. The CDR3 bases that were read are TGTGCCAGTAGTACCCTGGGAGCGGGAGCCCCCACAGATACG. The complete variable domain, with remaining parts taken from reference TRBV19 and TRBJ2-3, reads DGGITQSPKYLFRKEGQNVTLSCEQNLNHDAMYWYRQDPGQGLRLIYYSQIVNDFQKGDIAEGYSVSREKKESFPLTVTSAQKNPTAFYLCASSTLGAGAPTDTQYFGPGTRLTVL.

In the case of this clone: The DNA ends 3 residues before the CDR3 does, and the rest of the CDR3 is filled in from the germline J gene. This chain uses TRBV5-1 with TRBJ2-7; no reliable D call. The CDR3 has 16 amino acids. The germline CDR1 and CDR2 sequences are SGHRS and YFSETQ. V lost 5 bases to trimming and J lost 0 bases, with 18 bases between them. The CDR3 reads CASSLNLIGSSYEQYF. The part of the CDR3 DNA that was read is TGCGCCAGCAGTCTAAACCTTATCGGGTCCTCCTACGAG.

In the case of this clone: The observed sequence ends 3 residues before the CDR3 terminus, with the missing tail filled in from the germline J gene. The rearrangement joins TRBV6-4 to TRBJ2-5; D gene ambiguous. Germline CDR1 MRHNA, CDR2 SNTAGT. The CDR3 length is 14 residues. The V end lost 3 bases, the J end lost 2 bases, and 10 bases lay between the germline ends. This CDR3 is CASSESHTQETQYF. Incomplete CDR3 DNA: TGTGCCAGCAGTGAGAGTCATACACAAGAGACC.

Concerning this clone itself: Coverage ceases 3 residues before the CDR3 finishes, and the germline J gene fills in the end. In the same sample, other DNA sequences code for this CDR3. The chain couples TRBV5-1 to TRBJ2-5, with 7 positions matching TRBD2. Germline CDR1 SGHRS, CDR2 YFSETQ. The CDR3 sequence is 15 residues long. The V segment lost 2 bases and the J segment 2 bases; nucleotides outside the gene matches: 6. The part of the CDR3 DNA that was read is TGCGCCAGCAGCTTAGGCGGGAGCGGTCAAGAGACC. Its translation is CASSLGGSGQET. The entire CDR3 reads CASSLGGSGQETQYF.

For this clone: One end of the junction fails to match germline, which may point to a read error. The read terminates 3 residues ahead of where the CDR3 ends, so the germline J gene completes it. The chain has TRBV5-1 and TRBJ2-3; TRBD1 agrees at 10 bases. CDR3 length: 14 amino acids. Looked up from germline, CDR1 is SGHRS and CDR2 is YFSETQ. CDR3 region: CASSPRQGAETQYF. CDR3 bases read: TGCGCCAGCAGCCCAAGACAGGGGGCAGAGACG.

With respect to this clone: Sequencing ends 3 residues short of the CDR3 end; the germline J gene provides the rest. This sequence joins TRBV19 and TRBJ1-1, with 7 bases fitting TRBD1. From germline, CDR1 is LNHDA and CDR2 SQIVND (reference sequence). The CDR3 has 14 residues. V shed 6 bases, J shed 2 bases, and the junction held 6 bases outside the gene matches. Partial CDR3 DNA: TGTGCCAGTAGCTCGGGACAGACCAACACTGAA. Translated, it gives CASSSGQTNTE. From start to end, the CDR3 is CASSSGQTNTEAFF.

As for this clone: The CDR3 extends 3 residues past the end of the read, so its final part is completed from the germline J gene. The V call is TRBV18, the J call TRBJ1-6, with 8 bases aligning to TRBD1. V shed 6 bases and J 7 bases; nucleotides not matched to a gene: 2. Germline values: CDR1 KGHSH, CDR2 LQKENI. The CDR3 is made up of 13 amino acids. The CDR3 sequence is CASSDRENSPLHF. CDR3 DNA, as far as it was read: TGTGCCAGCTCGGACAGGGAAAATTCACCC.

Worth noting for this clone: From the germline J gene comes the end of the CDR3, since the read stops 3 residues before it. The chain uses TRBV18 and TRBJ2-1; 7 bases match TRBD1. V shed 3 bases and J 8 bases; nucleotides not matched to a gene: 16. This CDR3 contains 17 residues. The germline gives CDR1 KGHSH, CDR2 LQKENI. CDR3: CASSPWTGPVGRDEQFF. The CDR3 bases that were read are TGTGCCAGCTCACCCTGGACAGGCCCAGTAGGGCGCGATGAG.

Comments on this clone: The read gets to within 3 residues of the CDR3 end, and the germline J gene fills in the rest. The V gene is TRBV28, the J gene TRBJ2-2; D not resolved. V was clipped by 6 bases and J by 5 bases, with 7 bases between them. This CDR3 spans 12 amino acids. The germline V gene has CDR1 MDHEN and CDR2 SYDVKM. The CDR3 reads CASSSSTGELFF. The sequenced CDR3 bases are TGTGCCAGCAGCTCCTCTACCGGGGAG.

About this clone: Read data end 3 residues before the CDR3 end; the end is taken from the germline J gene. V is TRBV18 and J is TRBJ2-2; tentatively, D is TRBD2 (6 bases). The CDR3 runs 13 residues. The V gene's germline CDR1 is KGHSH and CDR2 LQKENI. The part of the CDR3 DNA that was read is TGTGCCAGCTCTCCGGCAGCGGGTTCACCG. It translates to CASSPAAGSP. The full CDR3 reads CASSPAAGSPLFF.

A note on this clone: Coverage ceases 3 residues before the CDR3 finishes, and the germline J gene fills in the end. The chain carries TRBV20-1 and TRBJ1-3; D remains ambiguous. In germline, CDR1 is DFQATT, CDR2 SNEGSKA (reference sequence). V was pared by 0 bases and J by 5 bases, with 8 bases between. CDR3 length: 13 amino acids. The CDR3 protein is CSAREQRRNTIYF. The covered CDR3 bases are TGCAGTGCTAGAGAGCAGCGAAGAAACACC.

As concerns this clone: The CDR3 is cut off 3 residues early in the read; its end comes from the germline J gene. The chain recombines TRBV10-3 with TRBJ2-1; 8 bases are a match to TRBD1. There are 17 residues in the CDR3. Germline lookup yields CDR1 ENHRY and CDR2 SYGVKD. Trimming removed 0 bases from V and 6 bases from J; junction bases left unmatched: 10. CDR3 sequence: CAISESGAGGASNEQFF. CDR3 DNA, as far as it was read: TGTGCCATCAGTGAGTCGGGCGCAGGGGGCGCTTCCAATGAG.

On this clone: The read finishes 3 residues shy of the CDR3 end, and the germline J gene is used to complete it. The chain couples TRBV12-3 or TRBV12-4 to TRBJ2-1; D is unresolved. The CDR3 contains 13 residues. Trimming stripped 1 base from V and 9 bases from J, with 10 bases between. CDR3: CASSLGASVEQFF. The part of the CDR3 DNA that was read is TGTGCCAGCAGTTTAGGGGCATCGGTTGAG.

Worth noting for this clone: The missing CDR3 end, 3 residues past where the read stops, is filled in from the germline J gene. This rearrangement joins TRBV5-1 to TRBJ2-2; possible D gene TRBD1, 5 bases. CDR1 and CDR2 from the germline V gene are SGHRS and YFSETQ. V dropped 0 bases and J dropped 5 bases, with 14 bases sitting between them. The CDR3 loop spans 16 amino acids. The CDR3 bases that were read are TGCGCCAGCAGCTTGGGCGGCGGAAAGGGGACCGGGGAG. It codes for CASSLGGGKGTGE. The whole CDR3 sequence reads CASSLGGGKGTGELFF.

CDR3 loop: CASSLGASGHNEQFF. CDR3 DNA, as far as it was read: TGCGCCAGCAGCTTGGGGGCTAGCGGGCACAATGAG. This chain joins TRBV5-1 and TRBJ2-1; TRBD2 matches 8 bases. The CDR3 extends 3 residues past the end of the read, so its final part is completed from the germline J gene. CDR3 size: 15 residues. The V and J ends lost 0 bases and 5 bases, in that order; junction bases with no gene match: 4. The germline CDR1 and CDR2 sequences are SGHRS and YFSETQ.

Notes on this clone: The read finishes 3 residues shy of the CDR3 end, and the germline J gene is used to complete it. V is TRBV18 and J is TRBJ1-2, with D hard to call. The CDR3 loop spans 13 amino acids. Germline CDR1 reads KGHSH; CDR2 reads LQKENI. The CDR3 is CASSPERRNDYTF. The CDR3 DNA, read in part, is TGTGCCAGCTCCCCGGAGCGGAGAAATGAC.

Comment on this clone: The CDR3 end is not reached by the read, which stops 3 residues before it; the germline J gene fills it in. The chain employs TRBV28 and TRBJ2-3; 9 bases line up with TRBD2. The CDR3 has 17 amino acids. CDR1 is MDHEN and CDR2 is SYDVKM in the germline V gene. V shed 5 bases, J shed 2 bases, and the junction held 11 bases outside the gene matches. CDR3 loop: CASSTRSSGRPTDTQYF. The CDR3 bases that were read are TGTGCCAGCAGTACCCGGTCGAGCGGGAGGCCCACAGATACG.

As regards this clone: A read error may produce the germline difference seen at one junction end. The same CDR3 can be traced to other DNA sequences in this sample. The CDR3 sequence: CASSGEGALLSSGNTIYF. The CDR3 bases that were read are TGTGCCAGTAGTGGAGAGGGGGCCCTCCTCAGCTCTGGAAACACG. The rearrangement links TRBV19 to TRBJ1-3; 7 bases fit TRBD1. The read terminates 3 residues before the CDR3 end, so the remaining end is supplied by the germline J gene. Looked up from germline, CDR1 is LNHDA and CDR2 is SQIVND (reference sequence). This CDR3 is 18 amino acids long. The full variable domain, rest sourced from reference TRBV19 and TRBJ1-3, is DGGITQSPKYLFRKEGQNVTLSCEQNLNHDAMYWYRQDPGQGLRLIYYSQIVNDFQKGDIAEGYSVSREKKESFPLTVTSAQKNPTAFYLCASSGEGALLSSGNTIYFGEGSWLTVV.

Notes on this clone: The read ends 3 residues early relative to the CDR3; the germline J gene fills the gap. This chain connects TRBV19 to TRBJ2-2, with D possibly being TRBD2 (6 bases). Germline loops: CDR1 LNHDA, CDR2 SQIVND (reference sequence). The CDR3 runs 19 residues. Trimming removed 4 bases at V and 4 bases at J, with 25 bases between. Partial CDR3 DNA: TGTGCCAGTAGTACGTATCCTAGGCGGGATTTCGGTGGCACCGGGGAG. As protein: CASSTYPRRDFGGTGE. From start to end, the CDR3 is CASSTYPRRDFGGTGELFF.

With regard to this clone: With the read ending 3 residues before the CDR3 end, the germline J gene is used to fill in that end. This rearrangement joins TRBV19 to TRBJ2-3; the D gene is possibly TRBD1 (6 bases). This CDR3 has 12 amino acids. Germline V gene data show CDR1 as LNHDA and CDR2 as SQIVND (reference sequence). The CDR3 is CASGQYQETQYF. The CDR3 DNA, read in part, is TGTGCCAGTGGACAGTACCAAGAGACG.

Worth noting for this clone: The read terminates 3 residues before the CDR3 end, so the remaining end is supplied by the germline J gene. The J gene is TRBJ2-5, the V gene TRBV5-6; no definite D call. Germline CDR1 reads SGHDT; CDR2 reads YYEEEE. Trimming shortened V by 9 bases and J by 3 bases, and 9 bases separated the two germline ends. The CDR3 loop spans 11 amino acids. The DNA read from the CDR3 is TGTGCCAACGGAAGGGAAGAGACC. Residues: CANGREET. From start to end, the CDR3 is CANGREETQYF.

With respect to this clone: The read finishes 3 residues shy of the CDR3 end, and the germline J gene is used to complete it. J is TRBJ2-7 and V is TRBV19; 12 bases align to TRBD1. V trimming: 1 base; J trimming: 5 bases; junction bases outside the gene matches: 3. This CDR3 comprises 15 residues. Germline CDR1 and CDR2: LNHDA and SQIVND (reference sequence). The CDR3 spells CASSIGDRGRDEQYF. The sequenced CDR3 bases are TGTGCCAGTAGTATAGGGGACAGGGGGCGCGACGAG.

In the case of this clone: Read data end 3 residues before the CDR3 end; the end is taken from the germline J gene. The chain carries TRBV20-1 and TRBJ2-7, with unresolved D. Germline V gene data show CDR1 as DFQATT and CDR2 as SNEGSKA (reference sequence). The length of the CDR3 is 15 residues. V was trimmed by 5 bases and J by 0 bases, leaving 17 bases between them. Here the CDR3 reads CSAVLISLGSYEQYF. The CDR3 bases that were read are TGCAGTGCTGTTTTGATCTCACTCGGCTCCTACGAG.

As regards this clone: The read halts 3 residues ahead of the CDR3 end, with the missing end drawn from the germline J gene. V usage is TRBV5-6 and J usage is TRBJ2-4; the D gene could be TRBD1 or TRBD2 (5 bases each). Germline values: CDR1 SGHDT, CDR2 YYEEEE. The length of the CDR3 is 15 residues. The CDR3 loop is CASSLEFGPRETQYF. The DNA read from the CDR3 is TGTGCCAGCAGCTTGGAGTTTGGCCCCAGGGAGACT. The complete variable domain, with remaining parts taken from reference TRBV5-6 and TRBJ2-4, reads DAGVTQSPTHLIKTRGQQVTLRCSPKSGHDTVSWYQQALGQGPQFIFQYYEEEERQRGNFPDRFSGHQFPNYSSELNVNALLLGDSALYLCASSLEFGPRETQYFGAGTRLSVL.

Remarks on this clone: The CDR3 extends 3 residues past the end of the read, so its final part is completed from the germline J gene. The chain recombines TRBV7-9 with TRBJ2-4, with TRBD2 as a possible D gene (6 bases). This CDR3 has 14 residues. Germline CDR1 reads SEHNR; CDR2 reads FQNEAQ (reference sequence). Partial CDR3 DNA: TGTGCCAGCAGCCTCTCCGGGACTGACTATGGT. Amino acids: CASSLSGTDYG. The entire CDR3 protein is CASSLSGTDYGQYF. Together with reference TRBV7-9 and TRBJ2-4, the CDR3 gives the full variable domain: DTGVSQNPRHKITKRGQNVTFRCDPISEHNRLYWYRQTLGQGPEFLTYFQNEAQLEKSRLLSDRFSAERPKGSFSTLEIQRTEQGDSAMYLCASSLSGTDYGQYFGAGTRLSVL.

Concerning this clone: The read terminates 3 residues ahead of where the CDR3 ends, so the germline J gene completes it. The chain recombines TRBV19 with TRBJ2-4, with 8 positions matching TRBD1. The V gene's germline CDR1 is LNHDA and CDR2 SQIVND (reference sequence). The CDR3 consists of 16 residues. The sequenced part of the CDR3 DNA is TGTGCCAGTAGTATAGGGGGACAGGTACGAAACTATGGT. This translates into CASSIGGQVRNYG. The complete CDR3 reads CASSIGGQVRNYGQYF.